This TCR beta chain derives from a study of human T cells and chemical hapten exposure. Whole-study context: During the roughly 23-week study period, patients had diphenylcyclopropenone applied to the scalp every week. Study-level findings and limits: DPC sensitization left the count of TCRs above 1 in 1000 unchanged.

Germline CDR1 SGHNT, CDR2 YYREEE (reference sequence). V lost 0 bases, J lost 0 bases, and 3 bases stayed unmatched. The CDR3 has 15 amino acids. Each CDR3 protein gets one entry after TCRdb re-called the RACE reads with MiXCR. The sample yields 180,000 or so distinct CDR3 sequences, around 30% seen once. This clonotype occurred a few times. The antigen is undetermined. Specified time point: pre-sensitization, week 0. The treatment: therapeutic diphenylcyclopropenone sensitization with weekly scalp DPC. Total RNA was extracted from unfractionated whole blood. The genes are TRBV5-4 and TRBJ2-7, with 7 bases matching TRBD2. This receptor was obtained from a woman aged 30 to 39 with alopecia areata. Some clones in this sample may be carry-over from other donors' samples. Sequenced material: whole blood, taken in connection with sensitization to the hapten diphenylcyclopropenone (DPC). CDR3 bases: TGTGCCAGCAGCTTGGGGGGGGGAAGCTCCTACGAGCAGTACTTC. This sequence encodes CASSLGGGSSYEQYF.